These T cell receptor beta chains were read from a single sample in a study of T cell changes during pregnancy in multiple sclerosis. TCRdb's copy holds only in-frame clones and misses some; the assay was immunoSEQ multiplex PCR. The sample has 57,000 or so clones, about 90% seen once; the top ten hold around 6.8%. The source material was peripheral blood, sampled in the third trimester of pregnancy. The origin of the receptors is a female donor in good health, enrolled as a control in a pregnancy study. Each CDR3 is given with its conserved first and last residue. A D gene is named only where the DNA matches it firmly. Only some rows state a clone size, as once, few, many or a class for expanded clones.

len	j_gene	abundance	d_gene	v_gene	CDR3nt	CDR3aa
14	TRBJ2-2	NA	NA	TRBV27	TGTGCCAGCATACATCGGGGGGCGAGCGGGGAGCTGTTTTTT	CASIHRGASGELFF
15	TRBJ2-3	NA	TRBD2	TRBV6-5	TGTGCCAGCAGCCTTAGCGGGGGGCAATCAGATACGCAGTATTTT	CASSLSGGQSDTQYF
15	TRBJ1-6	NA	NA	TRBV14	TGTGCCAGCAGCAACCTCCGGACAGACCACGGGCCCCTCCACTTT	CASSNLRTDHGPLHF
17	TRBJ2-1	once	TRBD2	TRBV6-4	TGTGCCAGCAGTGCCTCAAGCGGGAGTGAGTCCTACAATGAGCAGTTCTTC	CASSASSGSESYNEQFF
14	TRBJ2-7	NA	NA	TRBV5-1	TGCGCCAGCAGCTGGAGGGACGGATCCTACGAGCAGTACTTC	CASSWRDGSYEQYF
13	TRBJ1-1	NA	NA	TRBV18	TGTGCCAGCTCACTACAGGGTTGGACTGAAGCTTTCTTT	CASSLQGWTEAFF
15	TRBJ2-1	once	TRBD2	TRBV4-3	TGCGCCAGCAGCCAGGGGACTAGCGAGATCAATGAGCAGTTCTTC	CASSQGTSEINEQFF
18	TRBJ2-2	NA	TRBD2	TRBV18	TGTGCCAGCTCACTTGCCTCGGGACTAGCGGCGAACACCGGGGAGCTGTTTTTT	CASSLASGLAANTGELFF
13	TRBJ1-1	NA	TRBD1	TRBV10-1	TGCGCCAGCCAGGGACAGGGCTCCACTGAAGCTTTCTTT	CASQGQGSTEAFF
16	TRBJ2-1	NA	TRBD2	TRBV6-6	TGTGCCAGCAGTTACTCGGAAGCGGGAGGGTTCAATGAGCAGTTCTTC	CASSYSEAGGFNEQFF
13	TRBJ1-1	NA	NA	TRBV27	TGTGCCAGCAGATCTGGGGAGGGGACTGAAGCTTTCTTT	CASRSGEGTEAFF
17	TRBJ1-2	NA	TRBD1	TRBV5-6	TGTGCCAGCAGCCCCTTGACAGCGGGACAGGGGGCGGTAGGCTACACCTTC	CASSPLTAGQGAVGYTF
14	TRBJ2-2	NA	NA	TRBV7-2	TGTGCCAGCAGCCTCCAACAGAACACCGGGGAGCTGTTTTTT	CASSLQQNTGELFF
14	TRBJ2-7	NA	NA	TRBV5-4	TGTGCCAGCAGCTTGGAGAATCGGGGCTACGAGCAGTACTTC	CASSLENRGYEQYF
16	TRBJ1-3	NA	NA	TRBV5-1	TGCGCCAGCAGCTTGGTTCCAGGGAAGACTGGAAACACCATATATTTT	CASSLVPGKTGNTIYF
11	TRBJ2-3	NA	NA	TRBV28	TGTGCCAGCAGTTTCGCAGATACGCAGTATTTT	CASSFADTQYF
11	TRBJ2-7	NA	NA	TRBV30	TGTGCCTGGACAGGCTCCTACGAGCAGTACTTC	CAWTGSYEQYF
14	TRBJ1-1	NA	TRBD1	TRBV5-1	TGCGCCAGCAGCCTCACAGGGGGGAACGCTGAAGCTTTCTTT	CASSLTGGNAEAFF
12	TRBJ2-2	NA	NA	TRBV29-1	TGCAGCATACAGAGCGGGACCGGGGAGCTGTTTTTT	CSIQSGTGELFF
13	TRBJ2-1	NA	NA	TRBV5-4	TGTGCCAGCAGCTTGGCCGGTCCGAATGAGCAGTTCTTC	CASSLAGPNEQFF
15	TRBJ1-1	few	NA	TRBV9	TGTGCCAGCAGCGTATCGCCGACCGGGACTCAGGAGGCTTTCTTT	CASSVSPTGTQEAFF
14	TRBJ2-1	NA	TRBD1	TRBV11-2	TGTGCCAGCAGCCTGGACAGGGTCGGCAATGAGCAGTTCTTC	CASSLDRVGNEQFF
14	TRBJ2-3	few	TRBD1	TRBV6-4	TGTGCCAGCAGTGATGGGACAGAGGAAGATACGCAGTATTTT	CASSDGTEEDTQYF
14	TRBJ2-1	NA	NA	TRBV29-1	TGCAGCGCCGAAGGGACTCACGGCCACAATGAGCAGTTCTTC	CSAEGTHGHNEQFF
13	TRBJ2-5	NA	NA	TRBV9	TGTGCCAGCAGCGTAGTGGGGGGAGAGACCCAGTACTTC	CASSVVGGETQYF
18	TRBJ1-2	NA	TRBD1	TRBV12-5	TGTGCTAGTGGTCTCAAACCGGGACAGGGGGCGCCGGGCTATGGCTACACCTTC	CASGLKPGQGAPGYGYTF
16	TRBJ2-7	NA	NA	TRBV27	TGTGCCAGCAGTTTGGGGGTAGACAGGCTGACCTACGAGCAGTACTTC	CASSLGVDRLTYEQYF
15	TRBJ1-2	NA	TRBD1	TRBV7-2	TGTGCCAGCAGCTTACCGACAGGGATCCGTGGTGGCTACACCTTC	CASSLPTGIRGGYTF
17	TRBJ1-2	NA	TRBD1	TRBV7-6	TGTGCCAGCAGCCCCGGCAACGGCAGGGGGCGAAACTATGGCTACACCTTC	CASSPGNGRGRNYGYTF
14	TRBJ2-3	NA	TRBD2	TRBV27	TGTGCCAGCGTTAGCCTAGCGGGAGGGGATACGCAGTATTTT	CASVSLAGGDTQYF
13	TRBJ2-1	NA	NA	TRBV2	TGTGCCAGCAGTAACTCGGTTTACAATGAGCAGTTCTTC	CASSNSVYNEQFF
14	TRBJ1-2	NA	NA	TRBV28	TGTGCCACCCTTCGACCCGGGACTAACTATGGCTACACCTTC	CATLRPGTNYGYTF
15	TRBJ2-1	NA	TRBD2	TRBV7-8	TGTGCCAGCAGCTCCGGACTAGTCTTCTACAATGAGCAGTTCTTC	CASSSGLVFYNEQFF
15	TRBJ1-1	NA	NA	TRBV13	TGTGCCAGCAGCTTTACTCATACAGGGAACACTGAAGCTTTCTTT	CASSFTHTGNTEAFF